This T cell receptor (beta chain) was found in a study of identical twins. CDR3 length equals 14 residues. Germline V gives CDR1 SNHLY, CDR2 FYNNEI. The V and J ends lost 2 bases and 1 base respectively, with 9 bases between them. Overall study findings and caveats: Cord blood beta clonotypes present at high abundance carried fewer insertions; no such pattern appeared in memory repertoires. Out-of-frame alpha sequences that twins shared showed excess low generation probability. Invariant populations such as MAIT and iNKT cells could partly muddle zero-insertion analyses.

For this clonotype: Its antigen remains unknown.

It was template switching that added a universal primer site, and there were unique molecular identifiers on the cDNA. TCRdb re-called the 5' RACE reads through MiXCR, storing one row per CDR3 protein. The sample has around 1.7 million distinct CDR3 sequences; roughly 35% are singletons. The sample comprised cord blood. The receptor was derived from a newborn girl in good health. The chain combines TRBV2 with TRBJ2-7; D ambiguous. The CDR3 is CASSESARSYEQYF. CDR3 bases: TGTGCCAGCAGTGAATCGGCGAGGTCCTACGAGCAGTACTTC.